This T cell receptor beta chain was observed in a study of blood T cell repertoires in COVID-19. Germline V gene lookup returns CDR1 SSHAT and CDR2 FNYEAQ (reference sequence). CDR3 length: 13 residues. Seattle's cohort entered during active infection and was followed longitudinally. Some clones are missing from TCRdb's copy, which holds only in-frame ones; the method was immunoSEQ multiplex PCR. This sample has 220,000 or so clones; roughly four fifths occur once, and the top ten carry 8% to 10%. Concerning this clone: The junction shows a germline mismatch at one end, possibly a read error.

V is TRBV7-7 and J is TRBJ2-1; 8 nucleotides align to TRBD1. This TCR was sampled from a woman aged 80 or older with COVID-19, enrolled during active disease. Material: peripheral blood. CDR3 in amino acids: CASSLSPGQGQFF. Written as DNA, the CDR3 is TGTGCTAGCAGCTTATCCCCCGGACAGGGGCAGTTCTTC.